This TCR beta chain was captured in a study of blood T cell repertoires in COVID-19 (dated by TCRdb to 2019 to 2021). Context from the whole study: Samples from collaborators originated in the United States, Italy and Spain and spanned both the acute and convalescent phases of COVID-19. The material from the prospective study consisted of cDNA or gDNA derived from T cells, B-cell-depleted T cells, or PBMCs. Nearly every sample came with metadata listing a de-identified subject ID, COVID-19 status, age in years and sex. A freely available public database, intended as a resource for researchers studying the immune response to SARS-CoV-2, is where the repertoires were released. HLA class I and class II types, where available, came from metadata supplied by the sample provider rather than from assay-based typing. Deeply sampled blood TCRbeta repertoires from subjects exposed to, actively infected with, or recovered from COVID-19 were included in the dataset. Samples were obtained from the ongoing ImmuneRACE study (first 160 participants) and from 1,000 to 1,500 subjects provided by 6 global collaborators.

Study-wide conclusions, independent of this receptor: Clinical and demographic metadata were provided uncurated, with the amount varying by source and participant.

A word on this clone: There is no known antigen for this receptor. One end of the junction varies from germline; a read error may be responsible.

There are 17 amino acids in the CDR3, from cysteine to phenylalanine inclusive. The only DNA kept is the CDR3, 51 bases in frame from the first base. In the germline V gene, CDR1 corresponds to SGHRS and CDR2 to YFSETQ. Each collaborating institution followed its own protocols to collect whole blood in K2EDTA tubes. Collaborator samples were shipped for TCRbeta analysis as frozen whole blood, isolated PBMCs, or DNA extracted from either sample type. The immunoSEQ Assay, a bias-controlled multiplex PCR, was used to amplify TCRbeta CDR3 regions from genomic DNA. Concerning the study's data processing: The number of nucleated cells in each sample was estimated by amplification of reference gene primers within the assay. To quantify the absolute abundance of each unique TCRbeta CDR3 rearrangement, sequence reads were collapsed and filtered. For each sample, productive Simpson clonality was calculated by taking the square root of Simpson's diversity index across productive rearrangements. This immuneACCESS table, as held by TCRdb, lists in-frame sequences with V and J called but not all clones. Of the missing ones, under half trace to an unresolved V gene in checked studies; the others have no known cause. V, J and clone size are those of that table, while D and trimming were read from the DNA. Recorded for this sample are 300,000 to 450,000 clones; less than 85% of them occurred a single time. Jointly, the top ten make up under 4% of the sample.

This clonotype was obtained from a woman between 18 and 29 years old with acute or convalescent COVID-19. Material for sequencing was peripheral blood. The chain is made from TRBV5-1 and TRBJ2-7; TRBD2 fits 9 bases in the junction. The encoded CDR3 is CASSLEPTSGSTYGQYF. The DNA reads as follows: TGCGCCAGCAGCTTGGAACCGACTAGCGGAAGCACCTACGGGCAGTACTTC.